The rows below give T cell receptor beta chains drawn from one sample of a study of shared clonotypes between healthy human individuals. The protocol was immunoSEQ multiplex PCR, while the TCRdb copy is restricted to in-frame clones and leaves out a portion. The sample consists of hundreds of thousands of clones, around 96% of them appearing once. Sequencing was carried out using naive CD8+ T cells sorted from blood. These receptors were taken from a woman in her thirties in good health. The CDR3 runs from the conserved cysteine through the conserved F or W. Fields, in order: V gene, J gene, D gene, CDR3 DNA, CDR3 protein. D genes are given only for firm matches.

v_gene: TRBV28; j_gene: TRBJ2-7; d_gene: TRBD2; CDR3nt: TGTGCCAGCAGGGCCGGGACTAGCGGCTCCTACGAGCAGTACTTC; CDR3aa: CASRAGTSGSYEQYF
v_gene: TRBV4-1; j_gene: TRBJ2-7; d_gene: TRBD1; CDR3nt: TGCGCCAGCAGCCACCCTGGACAGGGGGCCTACGAGCAGTACTTC; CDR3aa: CASSHPGQGAYEQYF
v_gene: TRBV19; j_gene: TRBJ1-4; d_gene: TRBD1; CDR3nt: TGTGCCAGTAGTAGGGACAGGGTTGGAGAAAAACTGTTTTTT; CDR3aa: CASSRDRVGEKLFF
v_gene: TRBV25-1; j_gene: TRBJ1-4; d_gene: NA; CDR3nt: TGTGCCAGCAGTGAATGGGGGGGGCGCGAAGAAAAACTGTTTTTT; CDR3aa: CASSEWGGREEKLFF
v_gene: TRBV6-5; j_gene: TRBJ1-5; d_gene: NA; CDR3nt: TGTGCCAGCAGTCCCGGGTTGAGCAATCAGCCCCAGCATTTT; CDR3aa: CASSPGLSNQPQHF
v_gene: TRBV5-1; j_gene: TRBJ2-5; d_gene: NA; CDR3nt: TGCGCCAGCAGCTTGGGGCGGGGGACATTAGAGACCCAGTACTTC; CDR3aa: CASSLGRGTLETQYF
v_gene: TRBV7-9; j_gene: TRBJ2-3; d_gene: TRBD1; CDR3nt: TGTGCCAGCAGAAGGGACAGGGGTCCAGATACGCAGTATTTT; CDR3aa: CASRRDRGPDTQYF
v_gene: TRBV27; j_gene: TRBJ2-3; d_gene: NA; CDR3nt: TGTGCCAGCAGTTCGGCAGGGCGGAGTACAGATACGCAGTATTTT; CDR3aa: CASSSAGRSTDTQYF
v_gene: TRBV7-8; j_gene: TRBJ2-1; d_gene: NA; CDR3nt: TGTGCCAGCAGCTTAGCTTTCGGACCCCTCTATGAGCAGTTCTTC; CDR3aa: CASSLAFGPLYEQFF
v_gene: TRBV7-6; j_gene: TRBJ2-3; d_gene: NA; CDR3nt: TGTGCCAGCAGCTTAGGTCCAGATACGCAGTATTTT; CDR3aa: CASSLGPDTQYF
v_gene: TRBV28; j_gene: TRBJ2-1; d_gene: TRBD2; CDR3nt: TGTGCCAGCAGTTTATGGGGACTAGCGAACAATGAGCAGTTCTTC; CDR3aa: CASSLWGLANNEQFF
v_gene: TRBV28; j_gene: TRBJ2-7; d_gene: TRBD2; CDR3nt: TGTGCCAGCAGTTCAGCGGGAGGATCCTACGAGCAGTACTTC; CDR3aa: CASSSAGGSYEQYF
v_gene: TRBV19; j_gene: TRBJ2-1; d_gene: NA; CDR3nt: TGTGCCAGTAGTCCCTCTGGGGCTCTAAATTACAATGAGCAGTTCTTC; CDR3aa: CASSPSGALNYNEQFF
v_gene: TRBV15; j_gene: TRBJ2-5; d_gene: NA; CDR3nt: TGTGCCACCCGCGGGAACAGGGGATCACAAGAGACCCAGTACTTC; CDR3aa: CATRGNRGSQETQYF
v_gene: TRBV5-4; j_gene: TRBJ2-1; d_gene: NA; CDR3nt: TGTGCCAGCAGCTTAGGATCTGAGCAGTTCTTC; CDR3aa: CASSLGSEQFF
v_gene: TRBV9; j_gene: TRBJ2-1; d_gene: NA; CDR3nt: TGTGCCAGCAGCCTCCCCCCACTAGCCAATGAGCAGTTCTTC; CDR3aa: CASSLPPLANEQFF
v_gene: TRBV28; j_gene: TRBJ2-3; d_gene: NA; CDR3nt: TGTGCCAGCAGTTCCTTGGGACTGCAAAGGGGGACAGATACGCAGTATTTT; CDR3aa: CASSSLGLQRGTDTQYF
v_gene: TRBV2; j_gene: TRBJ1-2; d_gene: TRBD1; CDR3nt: TGTGCCAGCGACTCCGGGACAGATGGCTACACCTTC; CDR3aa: CASDSGTDGYTF
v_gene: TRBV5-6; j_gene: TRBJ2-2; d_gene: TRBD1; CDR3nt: TGTGCCAGCAGACCGGACAGGACGAACACCGGGGAGCTGTTTTTT; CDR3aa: CASRPDRTNTGELFF
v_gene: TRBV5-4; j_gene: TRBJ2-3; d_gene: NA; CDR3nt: TGTGCCAGCAGCCCGGAAGGGATTGACACAGATACGCAGTATTTT; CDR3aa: CASSPEGIDTDTQYF
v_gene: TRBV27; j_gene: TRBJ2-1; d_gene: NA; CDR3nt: TGTGCCAGCAGGGGGGGTACCGGCAATGAGCAGTTCTTC; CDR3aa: CASRGGTGNEQFF
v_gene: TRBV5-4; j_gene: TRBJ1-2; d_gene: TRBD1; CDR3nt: TGTGCCAGCAGCATTGACAGGGGGTCTGGCTACACCTTC; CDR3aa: CASSIDRGSGYTF
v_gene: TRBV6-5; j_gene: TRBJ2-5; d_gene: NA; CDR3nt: TGTGCCAGCAGTTACTCGAGTACCCGCGAGACCCAGTACTTC; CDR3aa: CASSYSSTRETQYF
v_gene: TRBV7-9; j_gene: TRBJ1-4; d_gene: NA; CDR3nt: TGTGCCAGCAGCTTAGAGTCCTCGGACGAAAAACTGTTTTTT; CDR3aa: CASSLESSDEKLFF
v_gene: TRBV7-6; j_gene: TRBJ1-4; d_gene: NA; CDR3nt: TGTGCCAGCAGCCCGGGACTTCTTAATGAAAAACTGTTTTTT; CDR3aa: CASSPGLLNEKLFF
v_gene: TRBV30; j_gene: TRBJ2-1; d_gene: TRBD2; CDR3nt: TGTGCCTGGAGTGTAGGGGAGGGACTAGCGGGAGTTAGGTCCTACAATGAGCAGTTCTTC; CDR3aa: CAWSVGEGLAGVRSYNEQFF
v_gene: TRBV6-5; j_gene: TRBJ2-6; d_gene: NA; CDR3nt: TGTGCCAGCAGTTACGACCTCGCTGGGGCCAACGTCCTGACTTTC; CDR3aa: CASSYDLAGANVLTF
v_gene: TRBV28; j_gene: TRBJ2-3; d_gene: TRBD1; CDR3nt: TGTGCCAGCAGCTTCGGACAGGAGGATAACACAGATACGCAGTATTTT; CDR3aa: CASSFGQEDNTDTQYF
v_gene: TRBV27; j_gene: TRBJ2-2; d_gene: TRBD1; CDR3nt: TGTGCCAGCAGTCTCGGGACAGGGGCCGGGGAGCTGTTTTTT; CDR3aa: CASSLGTGAGELFF
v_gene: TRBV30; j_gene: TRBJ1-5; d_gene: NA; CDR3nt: TGTGCCTGGAGTGCCCGGACAGAATACAATCAGCCCCAGCATTTT; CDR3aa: CAWSARTEYNQPQHF
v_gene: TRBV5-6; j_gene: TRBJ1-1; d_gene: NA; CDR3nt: TGTGCCAGCAGCTTGGGACAGGTGATAGCGAGGACTGAAGCTTTCTTT; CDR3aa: CASSLGQVIARTEAFF